This TCR beta chain appears in the sequencing data of a study of technical replicates of blood from several donors. Assay used: immunoSEQ multiplex PCR; TCRdb lists only in-frame clones, some missing. The repertoire includes just over 95,000 clones, about 95% of them detected once, and approximately 0.33% sits in the top ten. As concerns this clone: Other DNA sequences in this sample translate to the same CDR3.

Input material: T cells isolated from PBMCs. This TCR came from a human donor in good health.

The CDR3: CASSPQGSNQPQHF. The CDR3 DNA reads as TGTGCCAGCTCACCTCAGGGAAGCAATCAGCCCCAGCATTTT. The chain is built from TRBV18 and TRBJ1-5; D might be TRBD1 (5 bases). Germline V lookup: CDR1 KGHSH, CDR2 LQKENI. V gave up 3 bases and J gave up 1 base, with 7 bases separating them. This CDR3 contains 14 residues.